These 14 T cell receptor beta chains share one sample of origin, sequenced in a study of cytomegalovirus exposure and HLA in healthy donors. The study ran its PCR with 60 Vbeta and 13 Jbeta primers. The assay was immunoSEQ multiplex PCR, and TCRdb's table has in-frame clones only and misses some. Here the sample spans 55,000 to 85,000 clones, around 64% being singletons. Sequencing was performed on PBMCs. Every receptor here comes from a woman aged 45-65 years in good health and CMV-seronegative.

V usage is TRBV10-2 and J usage is TRBJ1-5; D remains ambiguous. CDR3 length: 12 residues. The V gene lost 5 bases and the J gene lost 0 bases, with 2 bases spanning the gap. Germline V lookup: CDR1 WSHSY, CDR2 SAAADI. Here the CDR3 reads CASSYSNQPQHF. Written as DNA, the CDR3 is TGCGCCAGCAGTTATAGCAATCAGCCCCAGCATTTT.

The table lists this clone with a few counts. The CDR3 nucleotides are TGTGCCAGCAGCGTATGGGGACAGGTTCGGGAGACCCAGTACTTC. Its protein product is CASSVWGQVRETQYF. V gene TRBV9 combines with J gene TRBJ2-5; 8 nucleotides line up with TRBD1. CDR1 is SGDLS and CDR2 is YYNGEE in the germline V gene. After removal of 1 base from V and 5 bases from J, the junction contained 7 bases not matched to a gene. The CDR3 has 15 residues.

The chain couples TRBV18 to TRBJ2-5, with a weak D call TRBD2 (6 bases). This CDR3 comprises 15 residues. The ends were cut back, 3 bases at V and 1 base at J, with 12 bases in the middle. The germline gives CDR1 KGHSH, CDR2 LQKENI. The CDR3 DNA is TGTGCCAGCTCACCTTGGGGACTGTTCCAAGAGACCCAGTACTTC. Protein product: CASSPWGLFQETQYF. The whole variable domain, remainder taken from reference TRBV18 and TRBJ2-5, is NAGVMQNPRHLVRRRGQEARLRCSPMKGHSHVYWYRQLPEEGLKFMVYLQKENIIDESGMPKERFSAEFPKEGPSILRIQQVVRGDSAAYFCASSPWGLFQETQYFGPGTRLLVL.

The chain joins TRBV19 to TRBJ1-5, with 8 bases matching TRBD1. V shed 5 bases and J 3 bases; nucleotides not matched to a gene: 3. Germline assignment: CDR1 LNHDA and CDR2 SQIVND (reference sequence). The CDR3 spans 14 residues. CDR3 sequence reads: CASSGTGFNQPQHF. The CDR3 nucleotides read TGTGCCAGTAGTGGGACAGGATTCAATCAGCCCCAGCATTTT.

This chain connects TRBV7-9 to TRBJ1-4; TRBD1 might be the D (5 bases). CDR3 length: 15 amino acids. Germline assignment: CDR1 SEHNR and CDR2 FQNEAQ (reference sequence). Trimming shortened V by 5 bases and J by 3 bases, and 13 bases separated the two germline ends. This CDR3 reads CASSPRGQANEKLFF. CDR3 DNA sequence: TGTGCCAGCAGCCCCCGTGGACAAGCTAATGAAAAACTGTTTTTT.

This sequence joins TRBV14 and TRBJ2-5; D is ambiguous. Germline CDR1 is SGHDN and CDR2 is FVKESK. V lost 10 bases, J lost 1 base, and 22 bases lay in between. The CDR3 has 16 residues. The CDR3 nucleotides are TGTGCCAAGCAGACATCGCTGCCCTCTCGCCAAGAGACCCAGTACTTC. It translates to CAKQTSLPSRQETQYF.

The chain couples TRBV18 to TRBJ1-4; D remains ambiguous. The V end was cut by 4 bases, the J end by 0 bases, with 6 bases between. This CDR3 has 14 amino acids. Germline values: CDR1 KGHSH, CDR2 LQKENI. The CDR3 sequence: CASSRGATNEKLFF. Written as DNA, the CDR3 is TGTGCCAGCTCACGCGGAGCAACTAATGAAAAACTGTTTTTT.

The chain uses TRBV4-1 and TRBJ2-3; 9 bases fit TRBD2. The CDR3 consists of 15 residues. CDR1 is MGHRA and CDR2 is YSYEKL in the germline V gene. Germline trimming cut 2 bases from V and 5 bases from J; bases unmatched to any gene: 5. The CDR3 DNA follows: TGCGCCAGCAGCCAACAAAGCGGGAGGAGAGATACGCAGTATTTT. Protein sequence: CASSQQSGRRDTQYF.

The rearrangement joins TRBV28 to TRBJ2-1, with TRBD2 as a possible D gene (5 bases). Germline-derived CDR1 and CDR2 are MDHEN and SYDVKM. V dropped 5 bases and J dropped 6 bases, with 11 bases sitting between them. The CDR3 loop spans 13 amino acids. The CDR3 DNA sequence: TGTGCCAGCAGTATCGGACTTTCCAATGAGCAGTTCTTC. This translates into CASSIGLSNEQFF. Full variable domain (outside the CDR3, taken from reference TRBV28 and TRBJ2-1): DVKVTQSSRYLVKRTGEKVFLECVQDMDHENMFWYRQDPGLGLRLIYFSYDVKMKEKGDIPEGYSVSREKKERFSLILESASTNQTSMYLCASSIGLSNEQFFGPGTRLTVL.

This clone was seen once. The V gene is TRBV20-1, the J gene TRBJ2-5; maybe TRBD2 (6 bases). The V end lost 5 bases, the J end lost 3 bases, and 7 bases lay between the germline ends. Germline CDR1 is DFQATT and CDR2 is SNEGSKA (reference sequence). The CDR3 consists of 11 residues. The CDR3 loop reads CSAGTEETQYF. The CDR3 DNA follows: TGCAGTGCTGGGACTGAAGAGACCCAGTACTTC.

This chain links TRBV19 with TRBJ1-1, with TRBD1 as a possible D gene (5 bases). Trimming stripped 2 bases from V and 6 bases from J, with 10 bases between. From germline, CDR1 is LNHDA and CDR2 SQIVND (reference sequence). The CDR3 runs to 13 residues. CDR3 region: CASSIRGRSEAFF. The DNA of the CDR3 is TGTGCCAGTAGTATAAGGGGAAGGTCTGAAGCTTTCTTT.

By frequency in the sample, this clone is medium-sized. The chain combines TRBV27 with TRBJ2-1, with D possibly being TRBD2 (5 bases). The V end lost 6 bases, the J end lost 0 bases, and 18 bases lay between the germline ends. The CDR3 has 17 amino acids. The germline gives CDR1 MNHEY, CDR2 SMNVEV (reference sequence). The CDR3 nucleotides read TGTGCCAGCAGCCGTGCAAAGGACTCCTACTCCTACAATGAGCAGTTCTTC. The encoded protein is CASSRAKDSYSYNEQFF.

Regarding this clone: Distinct nucleotide sequences in the sample also encode this CDR3. The chain links TRBV20-1 to TRBJ1-2; no definite D call. From germline, CDR1 is DFQATT and CDR2 SNEGSKA (reference sequence). This CDR3 has 11 amino acids. Trimming took off 6 bases at V and 5 bases at J, with 10 bases between the two ends. The CDR3 sequence is CSAQGGYGYTF. The CDR3 nucleotides read TGCAGTGCCCAAGGCGGGTATGGCTACACCTTC.

This clone was counted between two and nine times. V gene TRBV28 combines with J gene TRBJ2-1, with 8 bases matching TRBD2. Trimming removed 2 bases from V and 1 base from J; junction bases left unmatched: 4. CDR1 is MDHEN and CDR2 is SYDVKM in the germline V gene. There are 16 residues in the CDR3. The CDR3 coding sequence is TGTGCCAGCAGTTTAAGCGGGAGCGTGTCCTACAATGAGCAGTTCTTC. Translating gives CASSLSGSVSYNEQFF.